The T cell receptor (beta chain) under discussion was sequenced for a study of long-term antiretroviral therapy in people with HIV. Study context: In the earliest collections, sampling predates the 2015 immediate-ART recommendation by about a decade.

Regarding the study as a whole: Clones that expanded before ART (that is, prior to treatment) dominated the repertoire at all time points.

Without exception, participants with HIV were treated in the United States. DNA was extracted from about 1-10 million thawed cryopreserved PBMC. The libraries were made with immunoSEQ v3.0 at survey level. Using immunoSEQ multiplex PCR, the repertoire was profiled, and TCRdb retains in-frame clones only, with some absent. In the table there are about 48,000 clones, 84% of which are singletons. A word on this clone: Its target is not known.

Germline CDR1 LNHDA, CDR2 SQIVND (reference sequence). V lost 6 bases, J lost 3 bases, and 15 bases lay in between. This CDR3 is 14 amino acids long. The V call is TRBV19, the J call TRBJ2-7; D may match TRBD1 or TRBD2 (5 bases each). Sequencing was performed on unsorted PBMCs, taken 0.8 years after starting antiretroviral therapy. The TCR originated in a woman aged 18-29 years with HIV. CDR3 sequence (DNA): TGTGCCAGTAGGCCTGGGGGATTGGGCTACGAGCAGTACTTC. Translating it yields CASRPGGLGYEQYF.